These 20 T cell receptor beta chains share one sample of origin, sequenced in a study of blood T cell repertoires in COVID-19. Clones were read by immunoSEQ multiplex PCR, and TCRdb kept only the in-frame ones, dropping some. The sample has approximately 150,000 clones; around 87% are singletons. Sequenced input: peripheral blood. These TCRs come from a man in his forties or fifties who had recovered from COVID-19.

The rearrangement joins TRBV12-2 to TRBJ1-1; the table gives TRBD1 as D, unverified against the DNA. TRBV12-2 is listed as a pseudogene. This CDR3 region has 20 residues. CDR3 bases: TGTGCAAGTCGCTACCTAGGATGGACAGGCCCGGATCATGTGAACACTGAAGCTTTCTTT. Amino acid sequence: CASRYLGWTGPDHVNTEAFF.

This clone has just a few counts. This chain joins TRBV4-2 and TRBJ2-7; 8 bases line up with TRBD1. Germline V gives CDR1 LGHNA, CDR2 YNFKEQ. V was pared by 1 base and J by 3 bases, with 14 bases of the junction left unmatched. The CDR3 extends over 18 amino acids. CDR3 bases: TGTGCCAGCAGCCAAGTTCAAGGACAGGGCCAAAAGGGCTACGAGCAGTACTTC. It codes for CASSQVQGQGQKGYEQYF.

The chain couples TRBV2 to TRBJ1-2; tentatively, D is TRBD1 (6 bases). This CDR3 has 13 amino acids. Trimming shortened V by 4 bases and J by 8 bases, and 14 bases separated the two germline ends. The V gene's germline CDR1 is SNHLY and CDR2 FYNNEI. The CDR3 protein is CASSGVGAWGYTF. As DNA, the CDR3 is TGTGCCAGCAGTGGCGTGGGGGCTTGGGGCTACACCTTC.

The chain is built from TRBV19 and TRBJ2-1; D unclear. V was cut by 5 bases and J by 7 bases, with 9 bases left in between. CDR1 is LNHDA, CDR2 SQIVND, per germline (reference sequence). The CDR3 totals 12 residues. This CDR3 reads CASSRVGNEQFF. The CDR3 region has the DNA TGTGCCAGTAGTCGGGTCGGGAATGAGCAGTTCTTC.

The CDR3 region is CASSYGRVRSNQPQHF. DNA for the CDR3: TGTGCCAGCAGTTACGGTCGGGTCCGTAGCAATCAGCCCCAGCATTTT. The rearrangement links TRBV6-2 or TRBV6-3 to TRBJ1-5; D uncertain. Germline V CDR1 and CDR2: MNHEY, SVGEGT. The CDR3 has 16 amino acids. Trimming left V 2 bases short and J 0 bases short, with 11 bases between.

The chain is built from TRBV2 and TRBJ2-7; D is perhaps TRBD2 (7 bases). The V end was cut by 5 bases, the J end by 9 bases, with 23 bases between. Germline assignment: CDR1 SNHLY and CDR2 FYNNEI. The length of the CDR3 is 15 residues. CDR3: CASSRQVSFWEGQYF. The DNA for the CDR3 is TGTGCCAGCAGTAGACAGGTGTCTTTTTGGGAGGGGCAGTACTTC. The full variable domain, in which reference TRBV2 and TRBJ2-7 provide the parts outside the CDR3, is EPEVTQTPSHQVTQMGQEVILRCVPISNHLYFYWYRQILGQKVEFLVSFYNNEISEKSEIFDDQFSVERPDGSNFTLKIRSTKLEDSAMYFCASSRQVSFWEGQYFGPGTRLTVT.

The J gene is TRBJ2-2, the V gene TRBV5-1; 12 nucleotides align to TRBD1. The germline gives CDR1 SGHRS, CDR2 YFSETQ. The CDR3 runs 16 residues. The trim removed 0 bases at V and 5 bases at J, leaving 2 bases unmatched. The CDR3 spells CASSLAGQGATGELFF. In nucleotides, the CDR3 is TGCGCCAGCAGCTTGGCGGGACAGGGGGCAACCGGGGAGCTGTTTTTT.

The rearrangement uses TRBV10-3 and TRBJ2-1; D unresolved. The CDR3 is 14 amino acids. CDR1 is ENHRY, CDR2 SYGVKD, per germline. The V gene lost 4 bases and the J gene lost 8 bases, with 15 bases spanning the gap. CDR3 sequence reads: CAISGSVASHEQFF. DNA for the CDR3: TGTGCCATCAGTGGGAGTGTGGCAAGCCATGAGCAGTTCTTC.

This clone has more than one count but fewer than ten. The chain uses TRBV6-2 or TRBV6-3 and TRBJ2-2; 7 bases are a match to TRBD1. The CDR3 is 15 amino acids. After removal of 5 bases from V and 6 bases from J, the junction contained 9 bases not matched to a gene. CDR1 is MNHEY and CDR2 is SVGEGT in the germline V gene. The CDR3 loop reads CASSPRQGLPGELFF. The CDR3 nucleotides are TGTGCCAGCAGTCCCCGACAGGGTCTCCCCGGGGAGCTGTTTTTT.

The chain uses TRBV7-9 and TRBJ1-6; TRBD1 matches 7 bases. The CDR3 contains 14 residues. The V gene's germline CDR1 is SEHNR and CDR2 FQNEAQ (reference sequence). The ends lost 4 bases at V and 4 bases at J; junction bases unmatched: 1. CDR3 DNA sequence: TGTGCCAGCAGCTGGGACAGTTATAATTCACCCCTCCACTTT. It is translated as CASSWDSYNSPLHF.

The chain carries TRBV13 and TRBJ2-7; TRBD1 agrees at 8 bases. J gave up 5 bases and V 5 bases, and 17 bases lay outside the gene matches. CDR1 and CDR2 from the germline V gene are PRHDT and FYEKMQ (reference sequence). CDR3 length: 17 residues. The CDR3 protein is CASSILRRGRRTHEQYF. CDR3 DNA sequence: TGTGCCAGCAGCATACTACGCAGGGGGCGGCGGACCCACGAGCAGTACTTC. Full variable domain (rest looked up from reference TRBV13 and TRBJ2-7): AAGVIQSPRHLIKEKRETATLKCYPIPRHDTVYWYQQGPGQDPQFLISFYEKMQSDKGSIPDRFSAQQFSDYHSELNMSSLELGDSALYFCASSILRRGRRTHEQYFGPGTRLTVT.

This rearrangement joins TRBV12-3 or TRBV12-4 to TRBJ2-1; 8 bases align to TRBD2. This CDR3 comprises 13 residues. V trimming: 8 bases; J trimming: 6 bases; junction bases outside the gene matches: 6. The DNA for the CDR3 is TGTGCCAGCGGAGCGGGGGACATCAATGAGCAGTTCTTC. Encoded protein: CASGAGDINEQFF.

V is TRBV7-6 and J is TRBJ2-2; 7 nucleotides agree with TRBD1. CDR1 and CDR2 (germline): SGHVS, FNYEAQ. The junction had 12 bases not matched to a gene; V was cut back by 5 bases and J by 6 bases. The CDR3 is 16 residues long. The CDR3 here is CASSLRQGIDAGELFF. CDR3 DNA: TGTGCCAGCAGCCTCCGACAGGGCATCGACGCCGGGGAGCTGTTTTTT.

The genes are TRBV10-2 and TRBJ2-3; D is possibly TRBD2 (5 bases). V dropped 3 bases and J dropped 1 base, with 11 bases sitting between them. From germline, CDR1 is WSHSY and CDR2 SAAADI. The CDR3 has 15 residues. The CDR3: CASSDRAAGTDTQYF. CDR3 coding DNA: TGCGCCAGCAGTGATCGAGCGGCTGGCACAGATACGCAGTATTTT.

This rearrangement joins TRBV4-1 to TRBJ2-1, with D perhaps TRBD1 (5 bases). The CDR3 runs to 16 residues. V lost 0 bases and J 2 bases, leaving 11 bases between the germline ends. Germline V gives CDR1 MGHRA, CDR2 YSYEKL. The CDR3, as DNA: TGCGCCAGCAGCCAAGATCCAGGGCGACCCTACAATGAGCAGTTCTTC. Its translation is CASSQDPGRPYNEQFF.

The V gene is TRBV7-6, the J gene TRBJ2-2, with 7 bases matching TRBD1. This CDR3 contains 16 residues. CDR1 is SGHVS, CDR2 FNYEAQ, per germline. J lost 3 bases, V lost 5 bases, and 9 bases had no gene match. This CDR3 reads CASSLLTGADTGELFF. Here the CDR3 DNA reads TGTGCCAGCAGCCTACTAACAGGGGCGGACACCGGGGAGCTGTTTTTT.

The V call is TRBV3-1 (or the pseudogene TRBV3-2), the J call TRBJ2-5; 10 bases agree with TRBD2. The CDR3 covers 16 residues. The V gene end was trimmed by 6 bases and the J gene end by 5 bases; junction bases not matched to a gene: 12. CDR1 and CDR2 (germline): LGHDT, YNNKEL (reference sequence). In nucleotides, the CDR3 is TGTGCCAGCAGTCTCGGTAGCGGGGGGCCCCGGGAGACCCAGTACTTC. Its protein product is CASSLGSGGPRETQYF.

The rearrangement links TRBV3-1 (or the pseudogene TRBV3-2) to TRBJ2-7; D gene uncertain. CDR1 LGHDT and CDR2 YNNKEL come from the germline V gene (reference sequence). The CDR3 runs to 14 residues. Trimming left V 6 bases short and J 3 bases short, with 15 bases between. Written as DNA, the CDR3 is TGTGCCAGCAGATCCCGAGTTTTAGACTACGAGCAGTACTTC. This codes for CASRSRVLDYEQYF.

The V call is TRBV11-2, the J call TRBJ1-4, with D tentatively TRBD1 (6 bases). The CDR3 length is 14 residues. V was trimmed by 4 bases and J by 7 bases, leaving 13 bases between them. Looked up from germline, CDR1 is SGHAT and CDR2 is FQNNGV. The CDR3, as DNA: TGTGCCAGCAGCTCACAGGGATTGGGTGAAAAACTGTTTTTT. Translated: CASSSQGLGEKLFF.

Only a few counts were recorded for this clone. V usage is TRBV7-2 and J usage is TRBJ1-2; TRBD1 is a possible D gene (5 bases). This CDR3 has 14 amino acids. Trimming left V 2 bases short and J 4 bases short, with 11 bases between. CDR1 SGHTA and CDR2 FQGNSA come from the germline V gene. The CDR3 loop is CASSLSDIPYGYTF. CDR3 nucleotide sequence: TGTGCCAGCAGCTTATCGGACATCCCCTATGGCTACACCTTC.